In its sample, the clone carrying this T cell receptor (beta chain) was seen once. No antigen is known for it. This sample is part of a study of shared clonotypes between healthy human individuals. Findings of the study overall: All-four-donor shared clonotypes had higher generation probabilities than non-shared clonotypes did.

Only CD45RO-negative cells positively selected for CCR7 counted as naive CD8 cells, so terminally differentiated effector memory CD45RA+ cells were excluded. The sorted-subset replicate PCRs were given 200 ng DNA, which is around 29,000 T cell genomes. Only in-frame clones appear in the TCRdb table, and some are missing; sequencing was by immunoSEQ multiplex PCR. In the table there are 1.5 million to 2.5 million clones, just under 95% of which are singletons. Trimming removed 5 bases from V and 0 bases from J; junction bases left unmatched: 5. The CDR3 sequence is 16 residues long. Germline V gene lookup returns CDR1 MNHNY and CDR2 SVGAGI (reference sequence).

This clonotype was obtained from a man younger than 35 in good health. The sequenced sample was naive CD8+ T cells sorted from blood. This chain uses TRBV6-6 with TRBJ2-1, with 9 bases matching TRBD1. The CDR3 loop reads CASSRTGALSYNEQFF. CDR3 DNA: TGTGCCAGCAGTAGGACAGGGGCCCTCTCCTACAATGAGCAGTTCTTC.